This T cell receptor beta chain was recorded in a study of blood T cells in healthy people across ages. Findings and limits, study-wide: Across the age range, TCR beta diversity per million T cells fell in a roughly linear way. A greater number of naive CD4+ cells and higher diversity distinguished long-lived donors from aged donors.

The junction had 10 bases not matched to a gene; V was cut back by 4 bases and J by 8 bases. The CDR3 has 15 residues. The germline gives CDR1 SGDLS, CDR2 YYNGEE. This clonotype was observed at least ten times. As yet, its antigen is unknown. A second 7 to 11 cycle PCR used barcoded and J-beta primers. MiXCR, applied by TCRdb to the 5' RACE reads, yields one record per CDR3 protein. The table has roughly 1.5 million distinct CDR3 sequences, about 42% seen once. This TCR derives from a woman aged 18-29 years in good health. Sample: blood. The J gene is TRBJ2-1, the V gene TRBV9; 9 positions match TRBD2. This CDR3 reads CASSSNSGGVDEQFF. In DNA form, the CDR3 reads TGTGCCAGCAGCTCCAATAGCGGGGGAGTTGATGAGCAGTTCTTC.